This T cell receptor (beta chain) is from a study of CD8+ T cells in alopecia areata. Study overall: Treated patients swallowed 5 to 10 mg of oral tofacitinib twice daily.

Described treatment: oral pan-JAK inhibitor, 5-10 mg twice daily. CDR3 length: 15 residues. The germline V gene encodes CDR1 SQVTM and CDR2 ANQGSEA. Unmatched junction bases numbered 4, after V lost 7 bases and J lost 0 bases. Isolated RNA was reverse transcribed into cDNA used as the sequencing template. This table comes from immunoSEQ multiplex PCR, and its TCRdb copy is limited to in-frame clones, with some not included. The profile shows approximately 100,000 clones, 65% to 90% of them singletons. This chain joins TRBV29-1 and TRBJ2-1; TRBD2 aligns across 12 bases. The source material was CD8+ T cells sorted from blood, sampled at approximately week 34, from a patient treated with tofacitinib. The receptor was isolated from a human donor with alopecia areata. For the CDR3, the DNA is TGCAGCGCGACTAGCGGGGGAGGCTCCTACAATGAGCAGTTCTTC. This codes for CSATSGGGSYNEQFF.